This T cell receptor (beta chain) was sequenced for a study of blood T cells in healthy people across ages. Study-wide points: Investigators viewed diversity estimates from one million T cells as underestimates, the study reported.

This clonotype has more than one count but fewer than ten. Its target is unknown. CDR3 length: 12 residues. With 5 bases clipped from V and 7 bases from J, the junction kept 3 bases outside the gene matches. Germline V gene lookup returns CDR1 DFQATT and CDR2 SNEGSKA (reference sequence). A second PCR, run for about 7 to 11 cycles, used a sample-barcoded 5' primer plus a J-beta primer mix. A template-switch adaptor that had 12 random nucleotides put a tag on each cDNA molecule. Via MiXCR, TCRdb re-called the 5' RACE reads, giving one row per CDR3 protein. The table shows about 640,000 distinct CDR3 sequences, with about 53% occurring only once. It was 9.5 to 10 milliliters of peripheral blood that were drawn from each donor.

The TCR sequence derives from a man in his 60s in good health. The genes are TRBV20-1 and TRBJ2-7; the match to TRBD2 covers 12 bases. The sample comprised blood. Written as DNA, the CDR3 is TGCAGTGCTGCTAGCGGGGGGGAGGAGCAGTACTTC. Its protein is CSAASGGEEQYF.